These T cell receptor beta chains were read from a single sample in a study of TIL therapy for anti-PD-1-resistant metastatic lung cancer. Repertoires were generated with immunoSEQ multiplex PCR, while TCRdb's copy carries only in-frame clones and drops some. The table includes tens of thousands of clones, 74% detected once. Sequences were derived from blood, sampled at baseline. The receptors derive from a woman aged 30-85 years with non-small cell lung cancer. Each CDR3 is given with its conserved first and last residue. The order of the fields is J gene, D gene, V gene, clone size, CDR3 protein, CDR3 DNA. A D gene is named only where the DNA matches it firmly. Some rows mark clone size as missing; the rest say once, few, many or name a class of expanded clone.

j_call: TRBJ2-2; d_call: TRBD2; v_call: TRBV19; clone_size: once; cdr3_aa: CASSVGLAGWANTGELFF; cdr3_nt: TGTGCCAGTAGTGTAGGACTAGCGGGATGGGCGAACACCGGGGAGCTGTTTTTT
j_call: TRBJ1-5; d_call: -; v_call: TRBV6-1; clone_size: -; cdr3_aa: CASTDRWNQPQHF; cdr3_nt: TGTGCCAGCACCGACAGATGGAATCAGCCCCAGCATTTT
j_call: TRBJ2-1; d_call: -; v_call: TRBV7-2; clone_size: -; cdr3_aa: CASSTPALRGGQFF; cdr3_nt: TGTGCCAGCAGCACCCCGGCCCTCAGAGGCGGGCAGTTCTTC
j_call: TRBJ1-2; d_call: -; v_call: TRBV2; clone_size: few; cdr3_aa: CASNEEQFYGYTF; cdr3_nt: TGTGCCAGCAACGAGGAGCAGTTCTATGGCTACACCTTC
j_call: TRBJ2-7; d_call: -; v_call: TRBV4-1; clone_size: -; cdr3_aa: CASSQDLGLQYF; cdr3_nt: TGCGCCAGCAGCCAAGATTTGGGATTGCAGTACTTC
j_call: TRBJ2-5; d_call: -; v_call: TRBV7-8; clone_size: -; cdr3_aa: CASTQEYQETQYF; cdr3_nt: TGTGCCAGCACCCAGGAGTACCAAGAGACCCAGTACTTC
j_call: TRBJ2-3; d_call: -; v_call: TRBV27; clone_size: -; cdr3_aa: CASSPNTDTQYF; cdr3_nt: TGTGCCAGCAGCCCAAACACAGATACGCAGTATTTT
j_call: TRBJ2-1; d_call: TRBD2; v_call: TRBV7-2; clone_size: -; cdr3_aa: CASSSSSGRAQEQFF; cdr3_nt: TGTGCCAGCAGCTCATCTAGTGGGAGGGCGCAGGAGCAGTTCTTC
j_call: TRBJ2-1; d_call: -; v_call: TRBV25-1; clone_size: -; cdr3_aa: CARYHTSIGYNEQFF; cdr3_nt: TGTGCCAGATACCATACCTCGATAGGTTACAATGAGCAGTTCTTC
j_call: TRBJ2-7; d_call: TRBD2; v_call: TRBV5-4; clone_size: -; cdr3_aa: CASSPGLGGSYEQYF; cdr3_nt: TGTGCCAGCAGCCCCGGACTGGGCGGGAGTTACGAGCAGTACTTC
j_call: TRBJ2-3; d_call: -; v_call: TRBV5-8; clone_size: -; cdr3_aa: CASRLVRTDTQYF; cdr3_nt: TGTGCCAGCAGATTGGTCCGGACAGATACGCAGTATTTT
j_call: TRBJ1-1; d_call: -; v_call: TRBV30; clone_size: -; cdr3_aa: CALNRGDFYTEAFF; cdr3_nt: TGTGCCTTAAACAGAGGAGACTTTTACACTGAAGCTTTCTTT
j_call: TRBJ2-7; d_call: -; v_call: TRBV5-1; clone_size: -; cdr3_aa: CASSLVGSGFTYEQYF; cdr3_nt: TGCGCCAGCAGCTTGGTGGGTAGCGGTTTCACCTACGAGCAGTACTTC
j_call: TRBJ1-1; d_call: TRBD1; v_call: TRBV19; clone_size: -; cdr3_aa: CASSIARTGEAFF; cdr3_nt: TGTGCCAGTAGTATAGCCCGGACAGGGGAAGCTTTCTTT
j_call: TRBJ1-1; d_call: -; v_call: TRBV5-1; clone_size: -; cdr3_aa: CASRERVSNTEAFF; cdr3_nt: TGCGCCAGCAGGGAAAGGGTTTCGAACACTGAAGCTTTCTTT
j_call: TRBJ2-3; d_call: -; v_call: TRBV6-5; clone_size: -; cdr3_aa: CASSLSEADTQYF; cdr3_nt: TGTGCCAGCAGCTTGAGCGAGGCAGATACGCAGTATTTT
j_call: TRBJ1-1; d_call: -; v_call: TRBV5-1; clone_size: -; cdr3_aa: CASSLAGQNTEAFF; cdr3_nt: TGCGCCAGCAGCTTGGCCGGACAGAACACTGAAGCTTTCTTT
j_call: TRBJ1-3; d_call: -; v_call: TRBV25-1; clone_size: -; cdr3_aa: CASSGGNTIYF; cdr3_nt: TGTGCCAGCAGTGGAGGAAACACCATATATTTT
j_call: TRBJ2-7; d_call: TRBD1; v_call: TRBV5-1; clone_size: -; cdr3_aa: CASSPTGTDAYEQYF; cdr3_nt: TGCGCCAGCAGCCCAACCGGGACAGATGCCTACGAGCAGTACTTC
j_call: TRBJ1-1; d_call: -; v_call: TRBV7-8; clone_size: once; cdr3_aa: CASSHGRGTRKAFF; cdr3_nt: TGTGCCAGCAGCCATGGACGGGGAACCCGAAAAGCTTTCTTT
j_call: TRBJ1-4; d_call: TRBD1; v_call: TRBV15; clone_size: -; cdr3_aa: CATSRSFDRGNEKLFF; cdr3_nt: TGTGCCACCAGCAGATCTTTCGACAGGGGCAATGAAAAACTGTTTTTT
j_call: TRBJ2-2; d_call: TRBD2; v_call: TRBV14; clone_size: -; cdr3_aa: CASSQLAGGPVTGELFF; cdr3_nt: TGTGCCAGCAGCCAACTAGCGGGAGGGCCAGTCACCGGGGAGCTGTTTTTT
j_call: TRBJ2-7; d_call: -; v_call: TRBV5-1; clone_size: -; cdr3_aa: CASRRDSGEQYF; cdr3_nt: TGCGCCAGCAGGCGGGACAGTGGCGAGCAGTACTTC
j_call: TRBJ1-3; d_call: TRBD1; v_call: TRBV7-2; clone_size: -; cdr3_aa: CASSPGQGRGNTIYF; cdr3_nt: TGTGCCAGCAGCCCGGGACAGGGAAGGGGAAACACCATATATTTT
j_call: TRBJ2-1; d_call: -; v_call: TRBV13; clone_size: -; cdr3_aa: CASSLIGNEQFF; cdr3_nt: TGTGCCAGCAGCCTTATCGGCAATGAGCAGTTCTTC